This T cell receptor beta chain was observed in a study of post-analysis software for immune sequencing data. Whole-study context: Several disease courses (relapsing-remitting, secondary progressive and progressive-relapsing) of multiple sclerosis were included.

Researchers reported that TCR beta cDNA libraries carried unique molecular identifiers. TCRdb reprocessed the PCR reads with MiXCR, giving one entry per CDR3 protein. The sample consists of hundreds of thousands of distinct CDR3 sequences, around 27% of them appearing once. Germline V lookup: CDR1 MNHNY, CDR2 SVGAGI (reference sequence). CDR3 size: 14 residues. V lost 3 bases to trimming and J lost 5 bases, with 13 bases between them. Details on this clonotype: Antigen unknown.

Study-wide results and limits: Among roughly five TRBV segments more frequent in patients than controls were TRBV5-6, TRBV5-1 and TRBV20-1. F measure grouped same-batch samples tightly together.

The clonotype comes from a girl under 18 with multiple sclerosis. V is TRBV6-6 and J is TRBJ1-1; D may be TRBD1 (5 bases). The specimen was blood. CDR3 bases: TGTGCCAGCAGTTATTGGCCGGCAGGGACTGAAGCTTTCTTT. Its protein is CASSYWPAGTEAFF.